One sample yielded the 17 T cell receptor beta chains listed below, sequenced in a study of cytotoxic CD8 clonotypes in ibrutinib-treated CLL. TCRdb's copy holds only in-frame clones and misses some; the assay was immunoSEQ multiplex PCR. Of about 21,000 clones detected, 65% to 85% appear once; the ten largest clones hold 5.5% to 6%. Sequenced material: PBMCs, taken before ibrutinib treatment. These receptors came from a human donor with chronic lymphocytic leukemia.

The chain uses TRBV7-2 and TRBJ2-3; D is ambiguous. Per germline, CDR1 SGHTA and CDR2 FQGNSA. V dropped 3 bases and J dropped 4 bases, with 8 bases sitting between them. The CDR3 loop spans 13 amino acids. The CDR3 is CASSFQVPDTQYF. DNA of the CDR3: TGTGCCAGCAGCTTCCAGGTCCCAGATACGCAGTATTTT.

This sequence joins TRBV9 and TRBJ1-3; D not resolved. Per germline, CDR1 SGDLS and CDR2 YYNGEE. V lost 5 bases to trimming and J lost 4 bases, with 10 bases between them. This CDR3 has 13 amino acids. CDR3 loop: CASRPPTGNTIYF. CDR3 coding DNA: TGTGCCAGCAGACCCCCGACCGGAAACACCATATATTTT.

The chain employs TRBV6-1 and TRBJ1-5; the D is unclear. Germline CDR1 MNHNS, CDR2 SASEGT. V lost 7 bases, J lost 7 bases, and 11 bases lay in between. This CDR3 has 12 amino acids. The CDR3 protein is CASTLGGQPQHF. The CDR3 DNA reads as TGTGCCAGCACCTTAGGTGGACAGCCCCAGCATTTT.

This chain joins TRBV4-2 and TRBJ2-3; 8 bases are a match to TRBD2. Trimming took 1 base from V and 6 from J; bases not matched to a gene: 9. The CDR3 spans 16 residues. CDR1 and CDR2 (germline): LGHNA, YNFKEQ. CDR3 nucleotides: TGTGCCAGCAGCCAAGTGGCGGGGGGCGCAAGGGATACGCAGTATTTT. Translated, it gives CASSQVAGGARDTQYF.

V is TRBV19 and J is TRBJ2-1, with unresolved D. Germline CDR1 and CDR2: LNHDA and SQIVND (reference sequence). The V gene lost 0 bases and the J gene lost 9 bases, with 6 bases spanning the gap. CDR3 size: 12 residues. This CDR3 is CASSIEMSEQFF. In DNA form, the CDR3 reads TGTGCCAGTAGTATAGAGATGAGTGAGCAGTTCTTC. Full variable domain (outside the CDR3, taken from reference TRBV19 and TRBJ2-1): DGGITQSPKYLFRKEGQNVTLSCEQNLNHDAMYWYRQDPGQGLRLIYYSQIVNDFQKGDIAEGYSVSREKKESFPLTVTSAQKNPTAFYLCASSIEMSEQFFGPGTRLTVL.

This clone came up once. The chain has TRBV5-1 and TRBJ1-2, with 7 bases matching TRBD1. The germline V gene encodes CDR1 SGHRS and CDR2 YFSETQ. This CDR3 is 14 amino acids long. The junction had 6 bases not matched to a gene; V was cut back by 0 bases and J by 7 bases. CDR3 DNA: TGCGCCAGCAGCTTGGGCCAGGGGGGCACTGGCTACACCTTC. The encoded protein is CASSLGQGGTGYTF.

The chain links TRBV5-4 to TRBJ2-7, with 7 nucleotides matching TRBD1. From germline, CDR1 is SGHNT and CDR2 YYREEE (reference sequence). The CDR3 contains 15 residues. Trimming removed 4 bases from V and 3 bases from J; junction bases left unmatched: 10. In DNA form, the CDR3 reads TGTGCCAGCAGCCTGGACAGGCCGGCCTACTACGAGCAGTACTTC. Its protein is CASSLDRPAYYEQYF.

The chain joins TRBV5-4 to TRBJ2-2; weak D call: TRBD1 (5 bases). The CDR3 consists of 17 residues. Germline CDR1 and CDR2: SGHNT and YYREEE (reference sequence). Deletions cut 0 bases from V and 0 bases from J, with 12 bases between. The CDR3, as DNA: TGTGCCAGCAGCTTGGCCAGGGCCAACCCGAACACCGGGGAGCTGTTTTTT. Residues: CASSLARANPNTGELFF.

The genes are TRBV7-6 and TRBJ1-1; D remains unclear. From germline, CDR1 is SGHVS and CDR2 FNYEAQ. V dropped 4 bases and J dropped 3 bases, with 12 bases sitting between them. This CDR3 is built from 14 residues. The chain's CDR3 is CASSWSPGDTEAFF. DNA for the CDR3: TGTGCCAGCAGCTGGTCCCCCGGTGACACTGAAGCTTTCTTT.

CDR3 DNA sequence: TGTGCCAGCAGCTCGCCGACAGGGAACTACGAGCAGTACTTC. This sequence encodes CASSSPTGNYEQYF. The V call is TRBV7-9, the J call TRBJ2-7; the match to TRBD1 covers 7 bases. The germline V gene encodes CDR1 SEHNR and CDR2 FQNEAQ (reference sequence). The trim removed 4 bases at V and 3 bases at J, leaving 6 bases unmatched. The CDR3 is 14 residues long. Together with reference TRBV7-9 and TRBJ2-7, the CDR3 gives the full variable domain: DTGVSQNPRHKITKRGQNVTFRCDPISEHNRLYWYRQTLGQGPEFLTYFQNEAQLEKSRLLSDRFSAERPKGSFSTLEIQRTEQGDSAMYLCASSSPTGNYEQYFGPGTRLTVT.

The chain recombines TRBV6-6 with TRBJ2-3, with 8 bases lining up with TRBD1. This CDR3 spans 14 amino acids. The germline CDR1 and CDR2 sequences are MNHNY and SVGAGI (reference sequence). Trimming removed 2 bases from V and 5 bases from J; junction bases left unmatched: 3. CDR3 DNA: TGTGCCAGCAGTTACCCCAGGGGGCAAGATACGCAGTATTTT. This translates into CASSYPRGQDTQYF.

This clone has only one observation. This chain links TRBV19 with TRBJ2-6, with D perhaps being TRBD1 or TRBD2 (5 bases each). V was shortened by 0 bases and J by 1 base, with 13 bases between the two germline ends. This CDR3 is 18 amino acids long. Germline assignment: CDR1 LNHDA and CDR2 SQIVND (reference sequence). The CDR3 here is CASSIDLGVFSGANVLTF. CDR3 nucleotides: TGTGCCAGTAGTATAGATTTGGGGGTGTTTTCTGGGGCCAACGTCCTGACTTTC. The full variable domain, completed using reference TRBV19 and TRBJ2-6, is DGGITQSPKYLFRKEGQNVTLSCEQNLNHDAMYWYRQDPGQGLRLIYYSQIVNDFQKGDIAEGYSVSREKKESFPLTVTSAQKNPTAFYLCASSIDLGVFSGANVLTFGAGSRLTVL.

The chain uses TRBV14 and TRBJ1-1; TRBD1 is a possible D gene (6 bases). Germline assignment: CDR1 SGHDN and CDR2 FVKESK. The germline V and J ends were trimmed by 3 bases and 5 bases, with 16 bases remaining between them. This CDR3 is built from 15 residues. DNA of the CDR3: TGTGCCAGCAGCCAGAGGACAGCCCTTGTGACTGAAGCTTTCTTT. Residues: CASSQRTALVTEAFF.

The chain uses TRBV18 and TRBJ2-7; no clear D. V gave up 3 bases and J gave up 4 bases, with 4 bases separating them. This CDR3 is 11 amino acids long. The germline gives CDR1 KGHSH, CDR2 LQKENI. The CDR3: CASSPQYEQYF. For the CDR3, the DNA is TGTGCCAGCTCACCCCAGTACGAGCAGTACTTC. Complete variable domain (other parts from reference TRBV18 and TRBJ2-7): NAGVMQNPRHLVRRRGQEARLRCSPMKGHSHVYWYRQLPEEGLKFMVYLQKENIIDESGMPKERFSAEFPKEGPSILRIQQVVRGDSAAYFCASSPQYEQYFGPGTRLTVT.

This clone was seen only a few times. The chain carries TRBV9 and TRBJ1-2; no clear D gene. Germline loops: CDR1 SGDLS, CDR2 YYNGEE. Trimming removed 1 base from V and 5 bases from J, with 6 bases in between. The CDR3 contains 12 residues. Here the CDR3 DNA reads TGTGCCAGCAGCGTAAGAGGGTATGGCTACACCTTC. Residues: CASSVRGYGYTF.

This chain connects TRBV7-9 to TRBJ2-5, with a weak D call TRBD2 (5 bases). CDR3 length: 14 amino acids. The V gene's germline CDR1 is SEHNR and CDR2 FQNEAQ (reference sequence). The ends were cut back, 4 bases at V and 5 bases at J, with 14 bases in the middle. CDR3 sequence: CASSSVGDRETQYF. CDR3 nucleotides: TGTGCCAGCAGCTCAGTGGGAGACCGGGAGACCCAGTACTTC.

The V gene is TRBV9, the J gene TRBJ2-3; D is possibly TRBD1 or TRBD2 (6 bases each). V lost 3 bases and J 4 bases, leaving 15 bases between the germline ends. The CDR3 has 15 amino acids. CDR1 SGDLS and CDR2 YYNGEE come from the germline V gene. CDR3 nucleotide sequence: TGTGCCAGCAGCGCCGAGGGGGGAACCGCAGATACGCAGTATTTT. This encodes CASSAEGGTADTQYF.